This T cell receptor (beta chain) comes out of a study of blood T cell repertoires in COVID-19. Study as a whole: COVID-19 samples from acute and convalescent phases originated in the United States, Italy and Spain. Sample material is recorded as cDNA or gDNA derived from T cells, B-cell-depleted T cells, or PBMCs.

Individuals aged roughly 18 to 95 years were recruited from 20 to 25 US areas. Per germline, CDR1 WNHNN and CDR2 SYGVQD (reference sequence). This CDR3 has 17 residues. V trimming: 8 bases; J trimming: 0 bases; junction bases outside the gene matches: 13. This clone occurred a few times. The authors' processing: Counts of nucleated cells, estimated from reference gene primer amplification, were obtained. Clones were read by immunoSEQ multiplex PCR, and TCRdb kept only the in-frame ones, dropping some. V and J calls and clone size come straight from that table; D and trimming were deduced from the DNA. The sample has 300,000 to 450,000 clones, 87% seen once.

The sequence derives from a young man who had recovered from COVID-19. The chain links TRBV10-1 to TRBJ1-3; 7 positions match TRBD1. Material: PBMCs or T cells enriched from blood (not recorded which). The CDR3 bases are TGCGCCAGCCCCAAGATGGACAGGAGGAGCTCTGGAAACACCATATATTTT. Protein: CASPKMDRRSSGNTIYF.